The clone carrying this T cell receptor beta chain counts as medium-sized. This specimen comes from a study of blood T cell repertoires in COVID-19. For the study at large: Acute-phase and convalescent COVID-19 samples originated in the United States, Italy and Spain.

In the study's own analysis: The authors estimated nucleated cell counts from reference gene primer amplification. Here immunoSEQ multiplex PCR was the method, and the copy in TCRdb shows in-frame clones only, minus some. From that table come the V and J calls and clone size; the DNA was used to work out D and trimming. Here the sample spans tens of thousands of clones, roughly 63% being singletons. This clonotype originated in a man older than 75 with acute or convalescent COVID-19. The sample consisted of peripheral blood.

CDR3 sequence reads: CASSEAPTGGAEDTEAFF. As DNA, the CDR3 is TGTGCCAGCAGTGAAGCCCCCACAGGGGGCGCCGAGGACACTGAAGCTTTCTTT. The V and J genes are TRBV6-1 and TRBJ1-1; 9 bases line up with TRBD1. The CDR3 length is 18 residues. Germline-derived CDR1 and CDR2 are MNHNS and SASEGT. The ends lost 0 bases at V and 3 bases at J; junction bases unmatched: 11.